The clone carrying this T cell receptor beta chain was recorded at least ten times. The antigen remains unidentified. Germline CDR1 SGHAT, CDR2 FQNNGV. This CDR3 is built from 11 residues. V was shortened by 4 bases and J by 13 bases, with 11 bases between the two germline ends. These data are taken from a study of T cell repertoires in cytomegalovirus infection. Across the study: From public TCR beta signatures came an indication of both CMV infection and matching HLA type. Study-level findings and limits: What dominated the ex vivo response were HLA-C-restricted CMV-specific TCR beta clonotypes.

MiXCR was run by TCRdb on the reads, yielding one entry per CDR3 protein. There are around 490,000 distinct CDR3 sequences in the sample; approximately 25% occur only once, and around 13% lies in the top ten. What was sequenced was PBMCs. The J gene is TRBJ2-1, the V gene TRBV11-2; D possibly matches TRBD1 or TRBD2 (5 bases each). The clonotype was recovered from a human donor in good health (CMV status not recorded). Some clones in this sample may be carry-over from other donors' samples. CDR3 sequence reads: CASSWPGPQFF. In DNA, the CDR3 is TGTGCCAGCAGCTGGCCGGGACCCCAGTTCTTC.